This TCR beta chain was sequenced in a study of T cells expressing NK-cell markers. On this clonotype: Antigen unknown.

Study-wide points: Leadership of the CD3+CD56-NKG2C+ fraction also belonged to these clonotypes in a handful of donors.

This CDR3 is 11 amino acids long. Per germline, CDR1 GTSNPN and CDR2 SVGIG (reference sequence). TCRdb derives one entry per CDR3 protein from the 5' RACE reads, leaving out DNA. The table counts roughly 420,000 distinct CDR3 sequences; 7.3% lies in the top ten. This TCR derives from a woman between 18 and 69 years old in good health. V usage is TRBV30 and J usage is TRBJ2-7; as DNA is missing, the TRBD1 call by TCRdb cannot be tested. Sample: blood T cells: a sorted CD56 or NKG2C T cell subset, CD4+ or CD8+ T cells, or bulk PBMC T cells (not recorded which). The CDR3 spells CAWSGAYEQYF.